This T cell receptor beta chain stems from a study of shared clonotypes between healthy human individuals. Selected positively for CCR7 and CD45RO-negative, naive CD8 cells excluded terminally differentiated effector memory CD45RA+ cells. The CDR3 runs to 15 residues. V lost 6 bases, J lost 7 bases, and 12 bases stayed unmatched. Germline V gives CDR1 SEHNR, CDR2 FQNEAQ (reference sequence). General study points: Estimated richness was generally greater in naive than memory subsets. There were few donors, and this limited the genetic and exposure-history diversity represented.

Only one count was recorded for this clone. As yet, its antigen is unknown. Profiled with immunoSEQ multiplex PCR; TCRdb holds only in-frame clones, not every one. The data contain fewer than 700,000 clones, approximately 95% of them singletons. This chain uses TRBV7-9 with TRBJ2-1; 7 nucleotides align to TRBD1. Sequencing was performed on naive CD8+ T cells sorted from blood. The clonotype was recovered from a woman aged 25 to 39 in good health. The CDR3 DNA reads as TGTGCCAGCAGAGACAGGGACAGAGGTTGGAATGAGCAGTTCTTC. Translated: CASRDRDRGWNEQFF. Combining the CDR3 with reference TRBV7-9 and TRBJ2-1 gives the whole variable domain DTGVSQNPRHKITKRGQNVTFRCDPISEHNRLYWYRQTLGQGPEFLTYFQNEAQLEKSRLLSDRFSAERPKGSFSTLEIQRTEQGDSAMYLCASRDRDRGWNEQFFGPGTRLTVL.